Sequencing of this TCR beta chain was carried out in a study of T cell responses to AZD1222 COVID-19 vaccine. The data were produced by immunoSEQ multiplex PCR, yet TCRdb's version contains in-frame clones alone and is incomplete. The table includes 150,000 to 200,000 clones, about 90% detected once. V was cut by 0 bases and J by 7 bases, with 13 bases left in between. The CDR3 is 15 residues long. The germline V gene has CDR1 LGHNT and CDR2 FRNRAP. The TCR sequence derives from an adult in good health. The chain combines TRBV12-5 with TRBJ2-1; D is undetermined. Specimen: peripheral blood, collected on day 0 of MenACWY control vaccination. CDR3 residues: CASGLVPELGNEQFF. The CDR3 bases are TGTGCTAGTGGTTTGGTACCCGAATTGGGAAATGAGCAGTTCTTC. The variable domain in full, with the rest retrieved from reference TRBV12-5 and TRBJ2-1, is DARVTQTPRHKVTEMGQEVTMRCQPILGHNTVFWYRQTMMQGLELLAYFRNRAPLDDSGMPKDRFSAEMPDATLATLKIQPSEPRDSAVYFCASGLVPELGNEQFFGPGTRLTVL.